This record concerns one T cell receptor beta chain sequence. Its target is unknown. An end of the junction does not agree with germline; a read error may underlie this. Germline DNA was also extracted, and blood RNA derived from unsorted whole blood. This specimen comes from a study of tumor-infiltrating lymphocytes in primary liver carcinoma. As for the study in general: Samples gave roughly 3.65 to 8 million productive TCRbeta reads, similar across tissue types.

From 500 ng of total RNA, TCR beta-specific cDNA was reverse-transcribed using a constant-region primer. Three nested multiplex PCR rounds, a slightly modified ARM-PCR method, built the TCR beta libraries. In the first two PCR rounds, TRBV1-TRBV30 forward primers were paired with a C-beta reverse primer, and each round lasted roughly 10 cycles. MiXCR, applied by TCRdb to the multiplex PCR reads, yields one record per CDR3 protein. The table has about 350,000 distinct CDR3 sequences, 65% seen once. Notes on the study in general: Lower overlap was observed for tumor-adjacent and tumor-blood pairs relative to tumor region pairs.

Germline CDR1 and CDR2: MDHEN and SYDVKM. The CDR3 extends over 15 amino acids. This receptor was taken from a man between 40 and 49 years old with primary liver carcinoma and hepatitis B virus infection. V usage is TRBV28 and J usage is TRBJ1-5; a weak D match, TRBD1 (5 bases). Sequencing was carried out using peripheral blood. The DNA of the CDR3 is TGTGCCAGCAGCAGACCTTCAGGGAGCAATCAGCCCCGGCATTTT. This sequence encodes CASSRPSGSNQPRHF.